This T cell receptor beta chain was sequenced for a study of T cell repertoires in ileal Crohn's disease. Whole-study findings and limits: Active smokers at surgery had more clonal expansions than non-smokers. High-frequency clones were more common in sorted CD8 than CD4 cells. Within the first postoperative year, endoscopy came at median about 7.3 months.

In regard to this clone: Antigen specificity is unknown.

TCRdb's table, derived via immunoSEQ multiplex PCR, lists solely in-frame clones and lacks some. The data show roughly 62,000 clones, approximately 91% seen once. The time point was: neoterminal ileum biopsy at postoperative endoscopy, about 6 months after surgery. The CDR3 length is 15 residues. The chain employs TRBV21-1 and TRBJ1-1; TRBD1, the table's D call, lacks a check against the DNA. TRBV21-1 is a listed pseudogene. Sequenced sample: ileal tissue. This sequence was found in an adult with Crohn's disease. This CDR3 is CASSKTQGEGTEAFF. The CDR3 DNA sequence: TGTGCCAGCAGCAAGACACAGGGGGAGGGGACTGAAGCTTTCTTT.